The 17 T cell receptor beta chains in this list originate from one sample, sequenced in a study of cytomegalovirus exposure and HLA in healthy donors. Primers included in the PCR were 60 Vbeta and 13 Jbeta primers. Produced via immunoSEQ multiplex PCR; TCRdb's table is partial and in-frame only. The sample consists of approximately 100,000 clones, over 60% of them appearing once. Material for sequencing was PBMCs. The origin of the receptors is a man between 60 and 75 years old in good health and CMV-seropositive.

The chain links TRBV4-2 to TRBJ2-5; 7 nucleotides line up with TRBD2. The CDR3 loop spans 16 amino acids. Germline V gene data show CDR1 as LGHNA and CDR2 as YNFKEQ. J lost 0 bases, V lost 4 bases, and 8 bases had no gene match. CDR3 DNA sequence: TGTGCCAGCAGCCGGGCTGGGGGGGTTGACCAAGAGACCCAGTACTTC. Residues: CASSRAGGVDQETQYF.

The V and J genes are TRBV4-3 and TRBJ2-1; D is perhaps TRBD1 (5 bases). The CDR3 sequence is 16 residues long. Deletions cut 0 bases from V and 1 base from J, with 10 bases between. Germline loops: CDR1 LGHNA, CDR2 YSLEER. CDR3 sequence reads: CASSQEGQGSYNEQFF. DNA for the CDR3: TGCGCCAGCAGCCAAGAGGGGCAGGGTTCCTACAATGAGCAGTTCTTC.

This clone was seen a handful of times. The rearrangement links TRBV6-6 to TRBJ1-4, with D possibly being TRBD1 (5 bases). Per the germline V gene, CDR1 is MNHNY and CDR2 is SVGAGI (reference sequence). This CDR3 spans 15 amino acids. Trimming removed 7 bases at V and 10 bases at J, with 22 bases between. The CDR3 nucleotides are TGTGCCAGCACCCACGGAGATGGGAGGGGAGGAAAACTGTTTTTT. Translated: CASTHGDGRGGKLFF.

The V gene is TRBV4-1, the J gene TRBJ2-5, with a tentative D call TRBD1 (5 bases). V was trimmed by 1 base and J by 2 bases, leaving 5 bases between them. The germline V gene has CDR1 MGHRA and CDR2 YSYEKL. This CDR3 is 13 amino acids long. The CDR3 DNA reads as TGCGCCAGCAGCCAAGGACAGCAAGAGACCCAGTACTTC. It is translated as CASSQGQQETQYF.

The CDR3 is CASSREGGGPLYNEQFF. CDR3 nucleotide sequence: TGTGCCAGCAGCCGTGAGGGGGGGGGACCCCTCTACAATGAGCAGTTCTTC. The V call is TRBV5-4, the J call TRBJ2-1; D is possibly TRBD2 (7 bases). The ends were cut back, 4 bases at V and 3 bases at J, with 20 bases in the middle. This CDR3 has 17 residues. Germline lookup yields CDR1 SGHNT and CDR2 YYREEE (reference sequence).

CDR3 in DNA: TGCGCCAGCAGCCAGACAGGGCTTGGAACAGATACGCAGTATTTT. This codes for CASSQTGLGTDTQYF. V usage is TRBV4-1 and J usage is TRBJ2-3; 7 bases are shared with TRBD1. In germline, CDR1 is MGHRA, CDR2 YSYEKL. V lost 3 bases to trimming and J lost 3 bases; unmatched junction nucleotides: 6. CDR3 length equals 15 residues.

The rearrangement uses TRBV14 and TRBJ1-3; D remains ambiguous. CDR1 and CDR2 from the germline V gene are SGHDN and FVKESK. The CDR3 runs 15 residues. The ends were cut back, 2 bases at V and 4 bases at J, with 12 bases in the middle. For the CDR3, the DNA is TGTGCCAGCAGCCAAAATGGAGTTGCGGGAAACACCATATATTTT. It translates to CASSQNGVAGNTIYF.

In its sample, this clone was seen once. The J gene is TRBJ2-7, the V gene TRBV7-2; 8 nucleotides agree with TRBD1. V gave up 5 bases and J gave up 6 bases; unmatched junction bases: 3. Germline CDR1 and CDR2: SGHTA and FQGNSA. This CDR3 contains 12 residues. In DNA form, the CDR3 reads TGTGCCAGCAGCATGACAGGGGTCGAGCAGTACTTC. It is translated as CASSMTGVEQYF. Drawing the rest from reference TRBV7-2 and TRBJ2-7, the complete variable domain is GAGVSQSPSNKVTEKGKDVELRCDPISGHTALYWYRQSLGQGLEFLIYFQGNSAPDKSGLPSDRFSAERTGGSVSTLTIQRTQQEDSAVYLCASSMTGVEQYFGPGTRLTVT.

The chain employs TRBV7-9 and TRBJ1-2, with TRBD1 matching over 8 bases. V gave up 3 bases and J gave up 6 bases; unmatched junction bases: 6. Per germline, CDR1 SEHNR and CDR2 FQNEAQ (reference sequence). The CDR3 has 14 amino acids. CDR3 amino acids: CASSLGRGLDGYTF. CDR3 bases: TGTGCCAGCAGCTTGGGCAGGGGGCTTGATGGCTACACCTTC.

The chain uses TRBV28 and TRBJ2-7; 8 bases agree with TRBD1. The CDR3 has 15 amino acids. CDR1 and CDR2 (germline): MDHEN, SYDVKM. The V segment lost 6 bases and the J segment 2 bases; nucleotides outside the gene matches: 9. The CDR3 DNA follows: TGTGCCAGCAGCCGTGGACAGGGAAGGACCTACGAGCAGTACTTC. Translating it yields CASSRGQGRTYEQYF.

Remarks on this clone: Other nucleotide sequences in the sample specify the same CDR3. This CDR3 reads CSVDTGGNTEAFF. The CDR3 coding sequence is TGCAGCGTTGATACAGGCGGGAACACTGAAGCTTTCTTT. This chain joins TRBV29-1 and TRBJ1-1; TRBD1 is a possible D gene (5 bases). Germline CDR1 is SQVTM and CDR2 is ANQGSEA. Deletions cut 3 bases from V and 1 base from J, with 9 bases between. The CDR3 totals 13 residues.

This clone was seen a handful of times. The CDR3 region has the DNA TGTGCCAGCAGCTTCCCAGGGGGCCAACTAACCTACGAGCAGTACTTC. Translated: CASSFPGGQLTYEQYF. J is TRBJ2-7 and V is TRBV5-6; 8 nucleotides agree with TRBD1. The CDR3 sequence is 16 residues long. V trimming: 2 bases; J trimming: 2 bases; junction bases outside the gene matches: 9. Per the germline V gene, CDR1 is SGHDT and CDR2 is YYEEEE.

This chain joins TRBV25-1 and TRBJ2-2; D ambiguous. CDR1 and CDR2 from the germline V gene are MGHDK and SYGVNS. This CDR3 contains 16 residues. V lost 1 base and J lost 0, with 9 bases in between. The CDR3 DNA reads as TGTGCCAGCAGTGAATCCCCTCCCGCGAACACCGGGGAGCTGTTTTTT. This translates into CASSESPPANTGELFF.

The CDR3 DNA sequence: TGTGCCACCTCAGGGGGACAGGGGTGGTCGGGGGCCAACGTCCTGACTTTC. Residues: CATSGGQGWSGANVLTF. The gene calls are TRBV2 and TRBJ2-6; 10 bases are shared with TRBD1. J was trimmed by 4 bases and V by 10 bases; bases with no gene match: 13. The CDR3 is 17 amino acids. The germline CDR1 and CDR2 sequences are SNHLY and FYNNEI.

J is TRBJ2-1 and V is TRBV9; TRBD1 matches at 12 bases. Germline lookup yields CDR1 SGDLS and CDR2 YYNGEE. The CDR3 sequence is 15 residues long. J was trimmed by 6 bases and V by 4 bases; bases with no gene match: 5. The DNA of the CDR3 is TGTGCCAGCAGCCCGCGGGACAGGGGGCTCAATGAGCAGTTCTTC. Its translation is CASSPRDRGLNEQFF.

The V and J genes are TRBV4-1 and TRBJ1-1; D is uncertain. Trimming pared 5 bases from V and 0 bases from J, leaving 10 bases between. Germline loops: CDR1 MGHRA, CDR2 YSYEKL. The CDR3 spans 14 residues. The CDR3 here is CASSYGGLNTEAFF. The DNA for the CDR3 is TGCGCCAGCAGCTACGGAGGGTTGAACACTGAAGCTTTCTTT.

The V call is TRBV11-2, the J call TRBJ2-3; the match to TRBD2 covers 12 bases. The trim removed 5 bases at V and 4 bases at J, leaving 13 bases unmatched. Germline CDR1 is SGHAT and CDR2 is FQNNGV. This CDR3 has 18 residues. The CDR3 here is CASSRRRLAGGLPDTQYF. DNA for the CDR3: TGTGCCAGCAGCCGAAGGCGGCTAGCGGGGGGGCTCCCAGATACGCAGTATTTT.